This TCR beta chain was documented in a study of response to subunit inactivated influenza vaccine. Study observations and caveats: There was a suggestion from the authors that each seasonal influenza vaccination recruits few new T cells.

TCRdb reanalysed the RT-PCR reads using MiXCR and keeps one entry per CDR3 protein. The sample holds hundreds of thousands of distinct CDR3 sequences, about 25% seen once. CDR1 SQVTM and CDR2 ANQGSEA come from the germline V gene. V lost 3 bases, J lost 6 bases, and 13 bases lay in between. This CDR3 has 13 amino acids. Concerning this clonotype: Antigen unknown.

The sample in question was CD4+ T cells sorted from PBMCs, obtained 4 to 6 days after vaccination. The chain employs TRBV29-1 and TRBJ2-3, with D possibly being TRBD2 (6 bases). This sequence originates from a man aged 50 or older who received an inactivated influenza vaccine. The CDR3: CSVDGGTTDTQYF. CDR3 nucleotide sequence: TGCAGCGTTGACGGCGGGACGACGGATACGCAGTATTTT.